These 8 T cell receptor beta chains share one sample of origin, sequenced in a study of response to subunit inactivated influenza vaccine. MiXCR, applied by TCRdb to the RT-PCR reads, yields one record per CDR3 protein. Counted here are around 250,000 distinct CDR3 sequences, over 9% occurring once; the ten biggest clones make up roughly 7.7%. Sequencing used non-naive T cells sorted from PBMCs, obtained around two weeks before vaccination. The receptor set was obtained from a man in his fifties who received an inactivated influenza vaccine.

The CDR3 loop is CASSKDPSSSYEQYF. DNA for the CDR3: TGTGCCAGCAGCAAGGACCCTTCGAGCTCCTACGAGCAGTACTTC. The V call is TRBV21-1, the J call TRBJ2-7. TRBV21-1 is recorded as a pseudogene. The CDR3 covers 15 residues.

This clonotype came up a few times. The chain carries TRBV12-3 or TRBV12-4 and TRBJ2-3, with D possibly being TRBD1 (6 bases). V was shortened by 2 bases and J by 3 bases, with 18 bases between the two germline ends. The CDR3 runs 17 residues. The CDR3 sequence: CASSLSGRGLATDTQYF. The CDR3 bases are TGTGCCAGCAGTTTATCGGGCAGGGGCTTGGCAACAGATACGCAGTATTTT.

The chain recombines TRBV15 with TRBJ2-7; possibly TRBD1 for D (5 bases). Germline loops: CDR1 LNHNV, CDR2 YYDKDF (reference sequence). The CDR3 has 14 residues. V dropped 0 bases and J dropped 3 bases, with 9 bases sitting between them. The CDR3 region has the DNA TGTGCCACCAGCAGAGATCGGACAAGCTACGAGCAGTACTTC. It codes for CATSRDRTSYEQYF.

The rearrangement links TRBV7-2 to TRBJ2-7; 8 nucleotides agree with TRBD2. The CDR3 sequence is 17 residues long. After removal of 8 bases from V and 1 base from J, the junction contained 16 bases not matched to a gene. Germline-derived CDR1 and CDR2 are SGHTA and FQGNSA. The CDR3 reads CASGTTSGRGVSYEQYF. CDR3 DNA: TGTGCCAGCGGAACAACCTCGGGGCGGGGGGTTTCCTACGAGCAGTACTTC.

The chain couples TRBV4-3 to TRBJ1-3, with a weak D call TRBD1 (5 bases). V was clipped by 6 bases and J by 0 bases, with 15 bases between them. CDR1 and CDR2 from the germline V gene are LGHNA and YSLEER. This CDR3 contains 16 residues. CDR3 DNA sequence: TGCGCCAGCAGTTGGCAGGGTCAGAGCTCTGGAAACACCATATATTTT. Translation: CASSWQGQSSGNTIYF.

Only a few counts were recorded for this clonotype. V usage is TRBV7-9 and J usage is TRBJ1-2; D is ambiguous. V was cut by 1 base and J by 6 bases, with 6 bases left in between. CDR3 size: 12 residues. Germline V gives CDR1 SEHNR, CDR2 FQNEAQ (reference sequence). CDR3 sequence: CASSLEPDGYTF. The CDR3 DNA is TGTGCCAGCAGCTTAGAACCGGATGGCTACACCTTC.

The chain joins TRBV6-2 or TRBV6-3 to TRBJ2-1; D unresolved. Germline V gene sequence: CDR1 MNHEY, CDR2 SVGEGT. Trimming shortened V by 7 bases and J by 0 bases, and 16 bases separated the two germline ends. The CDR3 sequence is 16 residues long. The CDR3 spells CASNRHLPSSYNEQFF. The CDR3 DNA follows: TGTGCCAGCAACCGACATTTGCCTAGCTCCTACAATGAGCAGTTCTTC.

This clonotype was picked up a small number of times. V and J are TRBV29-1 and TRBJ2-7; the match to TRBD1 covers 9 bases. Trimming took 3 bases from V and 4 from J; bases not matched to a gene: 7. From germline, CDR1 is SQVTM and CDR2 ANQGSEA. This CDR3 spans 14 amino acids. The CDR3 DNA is TGCAGCGTTGACCTGACAGGGGGTGATTACGAGCAGTACTTC. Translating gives CSVDLTGGDYEQYF.